A single T cell receptor beta chain is shown here with its context. Its antigen is still unknown. These data are taken from a study of OX40 agonist ivuxolimab in advanced cancers. General study points: Expanded clones tended on average to be more numerous among CD8+ T cells than CD4+.

CDR1 and CDR2 from the germline V gene are SGDLS and YYNGEE. The CDR3 spans 15 residues. V was clipped by 4 bases and J by 4 bases, with 17 bases between them. Libraries were prepared by immunoSEQ multiplex PCR; TCRdb keeps only in-frame clonotypes and omits some of them. The data contain 40,000 or so clones, about 82% of them singletons. The receptor was isolated from an adult with an advanced solid tumor such as melanoma, head and neck, liver or kidney cancer. The specimen comprised CD4+ or CD8+ T cells sorted from blood, sampled in a trial of the OX40 agonist ivuxolimab. This chain uses TRBV9 with TRBJ2-5; D is unresolved. CDR3 region: CASSLGPHSVETQYF. As DNA, the CDR3 is TGTGCCAGCAGCTTAGGACCCCATTCTGTAGAGACCCAGTACTTC.